The rows below give T cell receptor beta chains drawn from one sample of a study of Ad26.COV2.S vaccination and SARS-CoV-2 variants. Assay: immunoSEQ multiplex PCR; the TCRdb copy retains only in-frame clones and omits some. Among about 680,000 clones listed, 70% to 90% were seen once. This specimen consisted of peripheral blood, obtained in a trial of Ad26.COV2.S vaccine versus placebo. These receptors originate from a person aged 18-65 years who received the Ad26.COV2.S COVID-19 vaccine or a placebo. Both conserved end residues are part of each CDR3. Fields, in order: clone size, CDR3 length, J gene, V gene, D gene, CDR3 DNA, CDR3 protein. A D gene is named only where the DNA matches it firmly. Clone size, where shown, is once, few, many, or a class for clones that have expanded.

clone_size: -; cdr3_length: 16; j_call: TRBJ1-4; v_call: TRBV4-1; d_call: TRBD1; cdr3_nt: TGCGCCAGCAGCCAAGATCACCGGGACAGGGTCGAAAAACTGTTTTTT; cdr3_aa: CASSQDHRDRVEKLFF
clone_size: -; cdr3_length: 17; j_call: TRBJ2-1; v_call: TRBV29-1; d_call: TRBD2; cdr3_nt: TGCAGCGTTGATGGGCTAGCGGGAGGTTCGAGGTACAATGAGCAGTTCTTC; cdr3_aa: CSVDGLAGGSRYNEQFF
clone_size: -; cdr3_length: 13; j_call: TRBJ1-5; v_call: TRBV6-5; d_call: -; cdr3_nt: TGTGCCAGCAGACGGGACATCAATCAGCCCCAGCATTTT; cdr3_aa: CASRRDINQPQHF
clone_size: -; cdr3_length: 13; j_call: TRBJ2-7; v_call: TRBV10-3; d_call: TRBD1; cdr3_nt: TGTGCCATCAGGAACACAGGGGCCTACGAGCAGTACTTC; cdr3_aa: CAIRNTGAYEQYF
clone_size: -; cdr3_length: 15; j_call: TRBJ2-1; v_call: TRBV27; d_call: TRBD2; cdr3_nt: TGTGCCAGCAACCCGACTAGCGGGAGGGGGGGTGAGCAGTTCTTC; cdr3_aa: CASNPTSGRGGEQFF
clone_size: -; cdr3_length: 14; j_call: TRBJ1-3; v_call: TRBV3-1/TRBV3-2; d_call: -; cdr3_nt: TGTGCCAGCAGCCATCGGGCGCGCGGAAACACCATATATTTT; cdr3_aa: CASSHRARGNTIYF
clone_size: -; cdr3_length: 16; j_call: TRBJ2-1; v_call: TRBV6-6; d_call: -; cdr3_nt: TGTGCCAGCAGTTATATTTTAGCTCTAGGGAAAAATGAGCAGTTCTTC; cdr3_aa: CASSYILALGKNEQFF
clone_size: -; cdr3_length: 14; j_call: TRBJ2-5; v_call: TRBV5-4; d_call: -; cdr3_nt: TGTGCCAGCAGCTTGTGGCGGGGCGCAGAGACCCAGTACTTC; cdr3_aa: CASSLWRGAETQYF
clone_size: -; cdr3_length: 16; j_call: TRBJ1-2; v_call: TRBV9; d_call: -; cdr3_nt: TGTGCCAGCAGCGTAGGCGGGGCAGTAGCTAACTATGGCTACACCTTC; cdr3_aa: CASSVGGAVANYGYTF
clone_size: -; cdr3_length: 10; j_call: TRBJ1-2; v_call: TRBV20-1; d_call: -; cdr3_nt: TGCAGTGCTTATGACTATGGCTACACCTTC; cdr3_aa: CSAYDYGYTF
clone_size: -; cdr3_length: 13; j_call: TRBJ2-7; v_call: TRBV12-3/TRBV12-4; d_call: -; cdr3_nt: TGTGCCAGCAGTTTGACAGATCCCTACGAGCAGTACTTC; cdr3_aa: CASSLTDPYEQYF
clone_size: -; cdr3_length: 16; j_call: TRBJ2-1; v_call: TRBV7-8; d_call: TRBD2; cdr3_nt: TGTGCCAGCAGCCCGCTACTAGCGGGTCTTACATATGAGCAGTTCTTC; cdr3_aa: CASSPLLAGLTYEQFF
clone_size: -; cdr3_length: 19; j_call: TRBJ2-3; v_call: TRBV23-1; d_call: TRBD1; cdr3_nt: TGCGCCAGCAGGGGGACAGGGTGGAATGGGGCCGGGGGCACAGATACGCAGTATTTT; cdr3_aa: CASRGTGWNGAGGTDTQYF
clone_size: -; cdr3_length: 15; j_call: TRBJ2-1; v_call: TRBV11-3; d_call: -; cdr3_nt: TGTGCCAGCAGCTTAGGCGGAAGCTCCTACAATGAGCAGTTCTTC; cdr3_aa: CASSLGGSSYNEQFF
clone_size: -; cdr3_length: 14; j_call: TRBJ2-5; v_call: TRBV2; d_call: -; cdr3_nt: TGTGCCAGCAGTTCCGGGACGGCCTCGAAGACCCAGTACTTC; cdr3_aa: CASSSGTASKTQYF
clone_size: once; cdr3_length: 12; j_call: TRBJ2-7; v_call: TRBV7-9; d_call: -; cdr3_nt: TGTGCCAGCAGCCATACTCCCCTCGAGCAGTACTTC; cdr3_aa: CASSHTPLEQYF
clone_size: many; cdr3_length: 15; j_call: TRBJ1-4; v_call: TRBV2; d_call: TRBD1; cdr3_nt: TGTGCCAGCAGGGACAGGGGATGGCTTAATGAAAAACTGTTTTTT; cdr3_aa: CASRDRGWLNEKLFF
clone_size: -; cdr3_length: 15; j_call: TRBJ1-4; v_call: TRBV27; d_call: -; cdr3_nt: TGTGCCAGCAGGCCCAGGGGATCGGGGGGCTGGAAACTGTTTTTT; cdr3_aa: CASRPRGSGGWKLFF
clone_size: -; cdr3_length: 14; j_call: TRBJ2-5; v_call: TRBV7-9; d_call: TRBD2; cdr3_nt: TGTGCCAGCAGCCCTAGCGGGGGGGCAGAGACCCAGTACTTC; cdr3_aa: CASSPSGGAETQYF
clone_size: -; cdr3_length: 15; j_call: TRBJ1-2; v_call: TRBV5-6; d_call: -; cdr3_nt: TGTGCCAGCAGCTTGACAGGGCGGAGTGACTATGGCTACACCTTC; cdr3_aa: CASSLTGRSDYGYTF
clone_size: once; cdr3_length: 15; j_call: TRBJ1-2; v_call: TRBV19; d_call: -; cdr3_nt: TGTGCCAGTAGTAACGCCCGGACGTTTCTCTATGGCTACACCTTC; cdr3_aa: CASSNARTFLYGYTF
clone_size: many; cdr3_length: 16; j_call: TRBJ2-3; v_call: TRBV15; d_call: -; cdr3_nt: TGTGCCACCAGCCCCCGCCGTGGTGCGGGGTCAGATACGCAGTATTTT; cdr3_aa: CATSPRRGAGSDTQYF
clone_size: -; cdr3_length: 16; j_call: TRBJ2-5; v_call: TRBV14; d_call: TRBD1; cdr3_nt: TGTGCCAGCAGCCAGCAGGGCGGAACAGGACAGGTGCCCCAGTACTTC; cdr3_aa: CASSQQGGTGQVPQYF
clone_size: -; cdr3_length: 13; j_call: TRBJ2-7; v_call: TRBV6-5; d_call: -; cdr3_nt: TGTGCCAGCAGTTACTCGAACAGCTACGAGCAGTACTTC; cdr3_aa: CASSYSNSYEQYF
clone_size: -; cdr3_length: 14; j_call: TRBJ1-2; v_call: TRBV11-2; d_call: -; cdr3_nt: TGTGCCAGCAGCTTATCCGGGACCGCGGTTGGCTACACCTTC; cdr3_aa: CASSLSGTAVGYTF
clone_size: -; cdr3_length: 15; j_call: TRBJ1-5; v_call: TRBV7-2; d_call: -; cdr3_nt: TGTGCCAGCAGCTTAAAGGGGGGGGGTTTTGAGCCCCAGCATTTT; cdr3_aa: CASSLKGGGFEPQHF
clone_size: -; cdr3_length: 15; j_call: TRBJ1-3; v_call: TRBV7-3; d_call: -; cdr3_nt: TGTGCCAGCAGCTTAACTCCGGGAGGTGGAAACACCATATATTTT; cdr3_aa: CASSLTPGGGNTIYF
clone_size: -; cdr3_length: 13; j_call: TRBJ2-1; v_call: TRBV19; d_call: -; cdr3_nt: TGTGCCAGTAGGGAGCCGGGTTACAATGAGCAGTTCTTC; cdr3_aa: CASREPGYNEQFF
clone_size: -; cdr3_length: 14; j_call: TRBJ1-2; v_call: TRBV24-1; d_call: TRBD1; cdr3_nt: TGTGCCACCAGTGACTCGGACAGGGTAAAAGGCTACACCTTC; cdr3_aa: CATSDSDRVKGYTF
clone_size: -; cdr3_length: 15; j_call: TRBJ1-2; v_call: TRBV5-1; d_call: -; cdr3_nt: TGCGCCAGCAGCACGTCCAGGGCAGCGGTGCGTGGCTACACCTTC; cdr3_aa: CASSTSRAAVRGYTF
clone_size: -; cdr3_length: 16; j_call: TRBJ2-1; v_call: TRBV3-1/TRBV3-2; d_call: -; cdr3_nt: TGTGCCAGCAGCCAAGGGTCCCGGGCTCGCTACAATGAGCAGTTCTTC; cdr3_aa: CASSQGSRARYNEQFF
clone_size: -; cdr3_length: 15; j_call: TRBJ1-4; v_call: TRBV5-6; d_call: -; cdr3_nt: TGTGCCAGCAGCTTGAGGGGAAAGGCTAATGAAAAACTGTTTTTT; cdr3_aa: CASSLRGKANEKLFF
clone_size: -; cdr3_length: 13; j_call: TRBJ1-5; v_call: TRBV6-4; d_call: -; cdr3_nt: TGTGCCAGCAGCTCTACCCCCAATCAGCCCCAGCATTTT; cdr3_aa: CASSSTPNQPQHF
clone_size: -; cdr3_length: 14; j_call: TRBJ2-7; v_call: TRBV7-2; d_call: TRBD2; cdr3_nt: TGTGCCAGCAGCGAATCGGGACTAGCGGTCGGGCAGTACTTC; cdr3_aa: CASSESGLAVGQYF
clone_size: -; cdr3_length: 16; j_call: TRBJ1-2; v_call: TRBV14; d_call: TRBD1; cdr3_nt: TGTGCCAGCAGCCAAGCTTCCGGGACAGCTAACTATGGCTACACCTTC; cdr3_aa: CASSQASGTANYGYTF
clone_size: once; cdr3_length: 15; j_call: TRBJ2-5; v_call: TRBV7-7; d_call: -; cdr3_nt: TGTGCCAGCAGCTTAGCCCCCTCTAGCCTGGGGACCCAGTACTTC; cdr3_aa: CASSLAPSSLGTQYF
clone_size: -; cdr3_length: 14; j_call: TRBJ2-5; v_call: TRBV24-1; d_call: TRBD2; cdr3_nt: TGTGCCACCAGGGCGGGAGTTGGTGGAGAGACCCAGTACTTC; cdr3_aa: CATRAGVGGETQYF
clone_size: -; cdr3_length: 14; j_call: TRBJ2-7; v_call: TRBV27; d_call: -; cdr3_nt: TGTGCCAGCAGTTCCAGCAGGGGCAACTACGAGCAGTACTTC; cdr3_aa: CASSSSRGNYEQYF
clone_size: -; cdr3_length: 14; j_call: TRBJ1-2; v_call: TRBV15; d_call: -; cdr3_nt: TGTGCCACCAGCAGAGATTCTCAGTTGCCTGGCTACACCTTC; cdr3_aa: CATSRDSQLPGYTF
clone_size: once; cdr3_length: 14; j_call: TRBJ1-3; v_call: TRBV7-2; d_call: -; cdr3_nt: TGTGCCAGCCGTAATGGGGGCTTTGGAAACACCATATATTTT; cdr3_aa: CASRNGGFGNTIYF
clone_size: -; cdr3_length: 15; j_call: TRBJ2-5; v_call: TRBV7-2; d_call: TRBD1; cdr3_nt: TGTGCCAGCAGCTTAGCCCCGGGACAGGGTTTCGGCCAGTACTTC; cdr3_aa: CASSLAPGQGFGQYF
clone_size: once; cdr3_length: 15; j_call: TRBJ1-2; v_call: TRBV19; d_call: -; cdr3_nt: TGTGCCAGTAGAATTACGGGGTCAGATAACTATGGCTACACCTTC; cdr3_aa: CASRITGSDNYGYTF
clone_size: -; cdr3_length: 15; j_call: TRBJ1-1; v_call: TRBV7-2; d_call: -; cdr3_nt: TGTGCCAGCAGCCCCTGGACCTCATTTGGGACTGAAGCTTTCTTT; cdr3_aa: CASSPWTSFGTEAFF
clone_size: -; cdr3_length: 14; j_call: TRBJ1-5; v_call: TRBV19; d_call: -; cdr3_nt: TGTGCCAGTAGGTACGACACCCGCAATCAGCCCCAGCATTTT; cdr3_aa: CASRYDTRNQPQHF
clone_size: -; cdr3_length: 16; j_call: TRBJ2-7; v_call: TRBV5-1; d_call: -; cdr3_nt: TGCGCCAGCAGCCCCGGGGCAGGGGCTCTCCCCTACGAGCAGTACTTC; cdr3_aa: CASSPGAGALPYEQYF
clone_size: -; cdr3_length: 16; j_call: TRBJ2-5; v_call: TRBV6-5; d_call: TRBD1; cdr3_nt: TGTGCCAGCAGTTACCAACTGGACAGGGCAGTGGGGACCCAGTACTTC; cdr3_aa: CASSYQLDRAVGTQYF
clone_size: -; cdr3_length: 14; j_call: TRBJ2-7; v_call: TRBV6-5; d_call: -; cdr3_nt: TGTGCCAGCAGCCGTCAACAGGGCCCCTACGAGCAGTACTTC; cdr3_aa: CASSRQQGPYEQYF
clone_size: once; cdr3_length: 15; j_call: TRBJ2-5; v_call: TRBV18; d_call: -; cdr3_nt: TGTGCCAGCTCACCCGGCGCGGGGGCCAGGGAGACCCAGTACTTC; cdr3_aa: CASSPGAGARETQYF
clone_size: -; cdr3_length: 14; j_call: TRBJ1-2; v_call: TRBV5-5; d_call: TRBD1; cdr3_nt: TGTGCCAGCAGCAAGGGACAGGAGGACTATGGCTACACCTTC; cdr3_aa: CASSKGQEDYGYTF
clone_size: -; cdr3_length: 17; j_call: TRBJ2-3; v_call: TRBV19; d_call: TRBD2; cdr3_nt: TGTGCCAGTAGTATAGATTACCTAGCGGGAGTGCGGGCGACGCAGTATTTT; cdr3_aa: CASSIDYLAGVRATQYF
clone_size: -; cdr3_length: 14; j_call: TRBJ2-7; v_call: TRBV2; d_call: TRBD2; cdr3_nt: TGTGCCAGCCGTGGGGGGGTTGGGGACTACGAGCAGTACTTC; cdr3_aa: CASRGGVGDYEQYF
clone_size: -; cdr3_length: 13; j_call: TRBJ2-7; v_call: TRBV27; d_call: -; cdr3_nt: TGTGCCAGCAGGGGGACAGCGGGCTACGAGCAGTACTTC; cdr3_aa: CASRGTAGYEQYF
clone_size: -; cdr3_length: 16; j_call: TRBJ1-3; v_call: TRBV14; d_call: -; cdr3_nt: TGTGCCAGCAGCCAAGTGGACACATTCTCTGGAAACACCATATATTTT; cdr3_aa: CASSQVDTFSGNTIYF
clone_size: -; cdr3_length: 15; j_call: TRBJ2-2; v_call: TRBV6-5; d_call: TRBD2; cdr3_nt: TGTGCCAGCAGTACCGGGACTAGGAACACCGGGGAGCTGTTTTTT; cdr3_aa: CASSTGTRNTGELFF
clone_size: -; cdr3_length: 14; j_call: TRBJ1-6; v_call: TRBV6-5; d_call: -; cdr3_nt: TGTGCCAGCAGTTACGGGGAAACCAATTCACCCCTCCACTTT; cdr3_aa: CASSYGETNSPLHF
clone_size: -; cdr3_length: 13; j_call: TRBJ1-5; v_call: TRBV30; d_call: -; cdr3_nt: TGTGCCTGGAGTGTTATGGTGGGACAGCCCCAGCATTTT; cdr3_aa: CAWSVMVGQPQHF
clone_size: -; cdr3_length: 14; j_call: TRBJ1-2; v_call: TRBV5-1; d_call: -; cdr3_nt: TGCGCCAGCAGCGAACAGGTCGACGGGTATGGCTACACCTTC; cdr3_aa: CASSEQVDGYGYTF
clone_size: -; cdr3_length: 12; j_call: TRBJ1-4; v_call: TRBV5-1; d_call: -; cdr3_nt: TGCGCCAGCAGCTTGACGACTGAAAAACTGTTTTTT; cdr3_aa: CASSLTTEKLFF
clone_size: -; cdr3_length: 19; j_call: TRBJ2-4; v_call: TRBV5-1; d_call: -; cdr3_nt: TGCGCCAGCATTACAGGGGGCCTAGCGGGGCTCCTAGCCAAAAACATTCAGTACTTC; cdr3_aa: CASITGGLAGLLAKNIQYF